The source of this TCR beta chain is a study of sequential checkpoint blockade in melanoma. The treatment: randomized to nivolumab then ipilimumab (arm A) or the reverse (arm B). Clones were sequenced by immunoSEQ multiplex PCR, and TCRdb holds only the in-frame ones, with some missing. The sample records about 29,000 clones, 70% to 80% being singletons. This CDR3 has 16 amino acids. Trimming stripped 3 bases from V and 10 bases from J, with 25 bases between. Germline lookup yields CDR1 SGDLS and CDR2 YYNGEE. This receptor was identified in a human donor with melanoma. This specimen was CD8+ T cells sorted from blood (inferred from file names), taken from a patient given nivolumab and ipilimumab in sequence. V gene TRBV9 combines with J gene TRBJ1-2, with a tentative D call TRBD1 (6 bases). For the CDR3, the DNA is TGTGCCAGCAGCGGTGGACAGTTTACTTTGGGTCCCTACTACACCTTC. It yields the protein CASSGGQFTLGPYYTF.